The rows below give T cell receptor beta chains drawn from one sample of a study of T cell repertoires in cytomegalovirus infection. TCRdb re-called the reads with MiXCR, one entry per CDR3 protein. The sample lists around 350,000 distinct CDR3 sequences, over 15% seen once, with 8.7% in the top ten. Input material: PBMCs. These receptors were collected from a human donor in good health (CMV status not recorded). Some clones in this sample may be carry-over from other donors' samples. Both conserved end residues are part of each CDR3. The D gene is left open where the match is weak. The size entry is marked missing in some rows and otherwise reads once, few, many or a size class.

V	size	D	J	DNA	CDR3
TRBV19	-	-	TRBJ1-1	TGTGCCAGTAGTCCACCCTCTATGAACACTGAAGCTTTCTTT	CASSPPSMNTEAFF
TRBV12-3/TRBV12-4	few	-	TRBJ1-2	TGTGCCAGCAGTTTCACAGGGAATGGCTACACCTTC	CASSFTGNGYTF
TRBV6-1	many	-	TRBJ2-3	TGTGCCAGCAGTGCGGGTACAGGCACAGATACGCAGTATTTT	CASSAGTGTDTQYF
TRBV20-1	-	TRBD1	TRBJ1-4	TGCAGTGCCCCGGGAGGACAGGATGAAAAACTGTTTTTT	CSAPGGQDEKLFF
TRBV28	-	-	TRBJ2-7	TGTGCCAGCAGGGCGACCTCGGGGGAGCAGTACTTC	CASRATSGEQYF
TRBV12-3/TRBV12-4	many	-	TRBJ1-5	TGTGCCAGCAGTTTAGTCGAGAGTCAGCCCCAGCATTTT	CASSLVESQPQHF
TRBV7-8	many	-	TRBJ1-1	TGTGCCAGCAGCTTCGCAATGAACACTGAAGCTTTCTTT	CASSFAMNTEAFF
TRBV7-6	many	TRBD2	TRBJ2-1	TGTGCCAGCAGCCCATTTAGGAGCGGGGCTTGCAATGAGCAGTTCTTC	CASSPFRSGACNEQFF
TRBV6-8	-	TRBD1	TRBJ2-1	TGTGCCAACAGTTACACAGGGGTCACGAGAAATGAGCAGTTCTTC	CANSYTGVTRNEQFF
TRBV7-2	many	-	TRBJ1-5	TGTGCCAGCAGCCGTGGTAGGAACAATCAGCCCCAGCATTTT	CASSRGRNNQPQHF
TRBV4-2	many	-	TRBJ1-3	TGTGCCAGCAGCCAAGATCGGCTAGGCCACTCTGGAAACACCATATATTTT	CASSQDRLGHSGNTIYF
TRBV19	few	-	TRBJ1-5	TGTGCCAGTAGGCTCGGAGGGGCCAATCAGCCCCAGCATTTT	CASRLGGANQPQHF
TRBV29-1	-	TRBD1	TRBJ1-1	TGCAGCGTACCCGGACAGGGGGCTGTTGAAGCTTTCTTT	CSVPGQGAVEAFF
TRBV9	-	TRBD2	TRBJ2-1	TGTGCCAGCAGCTTAAGAACAGGGAAACTAGCGGGGGACTTATCCTACAATGAGCAGTTCTTC	CASSLRTGKLAGDLSYNEQFF
TRBV10-3	-	-	TRBJ1-1	TGTGCCATCAGTGAGTATCAGGTTTCGAACACTGAAGCTTTCTTT	CAISEYQVSNTEAFF
TRBV11-2	-	-	TRBJ2-1	TGTGCCAGCAGCTTAGCGGAACCCTCCTACAATGAGCAGTTCTTC	CASSLAEPSYNEQFF
TRBV6-2/TRBV6-3	many	-	TRBJ1-1	TGTGCCACCCCACAGGGCATGAACACTGAAGCTTTCTTT	CATPQGMNTEAFF
TRBV20-1	-	-	TRBJ2-3	TGCAGTGCTAGAGATCGCAGCAGGGGATGGGATACGCAGTATTTT	CSARDRSRGWDTQYF
TRBV7-2	many	TRBD2	TRBJ2-7	TGTGCCAGCAGCTTGGCCACTAGCGGGAGTCTATACGAGCAGTACTTC	CASSLATSGSLYEQYF
TRBV27	-	-	TRBJ1-1	TGTGCCAGAAGTCCCGCCCCCGGGGGCACTGAAGCTTTCTTT	CARSPAPGGTEAFF
TRBV12-3/TRBV12-4	-	-	TRBJ2-7	TGTGCCAGCAGTTTGGGGGACGCCTACGAGCAGTACTTC	CASSLGDAYEQYF
TRBV19	few	-	TRBJ1-5	TGTGCCAGTAGTATGCTTGGGGGGCCTATAGCCCAGCCCCAGCATTTT	CASSMLGGPIAQPQHF
TRBV4-3	few	TRBD1	TRBJ1-2	TGCGCCAGCAGCCAAGGGCCCCCCGGGACAGGGTCTCTTGGCTACACCTTC	CASSQGPPGTGSLGYTF
TRBV10-3	many	TRBD2	TRBJ2-1	TGTGCCATCAGTGACGTCGGCGGGAGGGCCCTCGGTGAGCAGTTCTTC	CAISDVGGRALGEQFF
TRBV9	few	-	TRBJ1-6	TGTGCCAGCAGCGTAGCTTGGGGATTGGGCTCACCCCTCCACTTT	CASSVAWGLGSPLHF
TRBV29-1	-	-	TRBJ2-4	TGCAGCGTTGTGCGAGCCAACATTCAGTACTTC	CSVVRANIQYF
TRBV10-3	-	-	TRBJ1-5	TGTGCCATCAGGACCCCCGGTCAGCCCCAGCATTTT	CAIRTPGQPQHF
TRBV29-1	few	TRBD2	TRBJ2-5	TGCAGCGTTGAAGTTGGTAGCGGGAACCAAGAGACCCAGTACTTC	CSVEVGSGNQETQYF
TRBV5-6	many	TRBD1	TRBJ2-1	TGTGCCAGCAGCTCATTTCGGGACAGGGATAGAAATGAGCAGTTCTTC	CASSSFRDRDRNEQFF